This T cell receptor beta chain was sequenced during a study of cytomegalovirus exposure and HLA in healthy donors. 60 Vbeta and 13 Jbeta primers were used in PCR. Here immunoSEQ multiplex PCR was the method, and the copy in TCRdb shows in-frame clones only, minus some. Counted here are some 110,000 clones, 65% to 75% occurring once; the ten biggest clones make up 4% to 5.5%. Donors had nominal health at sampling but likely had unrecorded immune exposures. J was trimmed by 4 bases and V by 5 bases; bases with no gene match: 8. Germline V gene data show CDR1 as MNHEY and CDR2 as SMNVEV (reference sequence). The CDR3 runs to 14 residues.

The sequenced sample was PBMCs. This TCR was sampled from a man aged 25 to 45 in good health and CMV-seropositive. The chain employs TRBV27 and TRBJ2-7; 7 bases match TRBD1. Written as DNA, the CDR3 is TGTGCCAGCAGTCCCGACAGGGTTCTGTACGAGCAGTACTTC. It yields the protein CASSPDRVLYEQYF.